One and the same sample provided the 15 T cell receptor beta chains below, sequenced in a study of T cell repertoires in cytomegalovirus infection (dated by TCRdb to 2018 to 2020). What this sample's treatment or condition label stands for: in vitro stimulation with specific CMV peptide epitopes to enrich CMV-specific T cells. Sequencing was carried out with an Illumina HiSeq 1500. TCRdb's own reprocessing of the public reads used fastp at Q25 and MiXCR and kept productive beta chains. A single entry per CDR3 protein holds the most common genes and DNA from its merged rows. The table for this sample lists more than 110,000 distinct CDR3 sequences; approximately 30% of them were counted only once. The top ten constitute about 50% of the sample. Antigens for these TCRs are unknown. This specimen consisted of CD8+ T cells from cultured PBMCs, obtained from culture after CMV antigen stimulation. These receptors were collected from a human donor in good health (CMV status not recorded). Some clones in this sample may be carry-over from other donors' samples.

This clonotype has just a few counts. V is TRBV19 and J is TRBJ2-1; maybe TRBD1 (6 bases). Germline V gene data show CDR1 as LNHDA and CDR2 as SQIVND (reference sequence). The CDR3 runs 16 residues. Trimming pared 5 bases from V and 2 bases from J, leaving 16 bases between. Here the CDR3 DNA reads TGTGCCAGTAGTCCCCTCGCGTGGGACACCTACAATGAGCAGTTCTTC. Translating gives CASSPLAWDTYNEQFF. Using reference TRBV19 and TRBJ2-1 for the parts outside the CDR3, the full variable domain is DGGITQSPKYLFRKEGQNVTLSCEQNLNHDAMYWYRQDPGQGLRLIYYSQIVNDFQKGDIAEGYSVSREKKESFPLTVTSAQKNPTAFYLCASSPLAWDTYNEQFFGPGTRLTVL.

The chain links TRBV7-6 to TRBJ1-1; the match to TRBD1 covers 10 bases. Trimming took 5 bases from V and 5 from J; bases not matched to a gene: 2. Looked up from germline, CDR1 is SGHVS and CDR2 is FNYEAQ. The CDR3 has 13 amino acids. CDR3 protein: CASSDRGPTEAFF. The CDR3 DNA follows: TGTGCCAGCAGCGACAGGGGGCCGACTGAAGCTTTCTTT.

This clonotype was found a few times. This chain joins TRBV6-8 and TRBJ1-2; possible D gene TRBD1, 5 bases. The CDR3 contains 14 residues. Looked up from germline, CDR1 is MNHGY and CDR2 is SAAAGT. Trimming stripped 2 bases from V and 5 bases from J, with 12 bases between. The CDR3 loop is CASSYGAGLYGYTF. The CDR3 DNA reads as TGTGCCAGCAGTTACGGAGCAGGGCTTTATGGCTACACCTTC.

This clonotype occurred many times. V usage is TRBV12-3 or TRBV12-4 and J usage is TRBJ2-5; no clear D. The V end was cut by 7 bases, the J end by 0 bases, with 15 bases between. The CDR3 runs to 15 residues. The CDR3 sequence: CASTPGVSYQETQYF. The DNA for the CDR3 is TGTGCCAGCACTCCTGGGGTAAGCTACCAAGAGACCCAGTACTTC.

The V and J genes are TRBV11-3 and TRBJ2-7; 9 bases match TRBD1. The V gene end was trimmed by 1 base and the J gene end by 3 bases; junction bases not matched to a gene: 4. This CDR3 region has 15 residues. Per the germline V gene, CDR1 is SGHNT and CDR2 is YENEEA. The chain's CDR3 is CASSLAADRGYEQYF. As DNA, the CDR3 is TGTGCCAGCAGCTTAGCCGCGGACAGGGGCTACGAGCAGTACTTC.

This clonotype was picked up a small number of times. The CDR3 nucleotides read TGCGCCAGCAGCCAAGAGGCATCTGGTAGCAATCAGCCCCAGCATTTT. The encoded protein is CASSQEASGSNQPQHF. The rearrangement uses TRBV4-1 and TRBJ1-5; D is unresolved. V lost 0 bases to trimming and J lost 0 bases, with 9 bases between them. CDR1 is MGHRA, CDR2 YSYEKL, per germline. CDR3 length equals 16 residues.

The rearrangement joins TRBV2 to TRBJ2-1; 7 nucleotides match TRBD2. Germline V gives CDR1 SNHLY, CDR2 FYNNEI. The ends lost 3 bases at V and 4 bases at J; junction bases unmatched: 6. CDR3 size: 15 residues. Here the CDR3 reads CASSDWAAGYNEQFF. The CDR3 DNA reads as TGTGCCAGCAGTGACTGGGCAGCGGGATACAATGAGCAGTTCTTC.

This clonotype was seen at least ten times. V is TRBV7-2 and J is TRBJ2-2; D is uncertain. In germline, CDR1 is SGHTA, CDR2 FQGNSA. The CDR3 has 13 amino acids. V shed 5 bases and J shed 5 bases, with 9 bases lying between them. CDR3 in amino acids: CASSTLGTGELFF. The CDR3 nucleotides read TGTGCCAGCAGCACCCTGGGGACCGGGGAGCTGTTTTTT.

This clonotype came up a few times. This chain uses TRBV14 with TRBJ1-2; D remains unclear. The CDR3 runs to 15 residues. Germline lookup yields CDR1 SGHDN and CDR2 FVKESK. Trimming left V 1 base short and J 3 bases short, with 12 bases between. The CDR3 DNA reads TGTGCCAGCAGCCAAGGAGGCCTCTTTGACTATGGCTACACCTTC. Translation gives CASSQGGLFDYGYTF.

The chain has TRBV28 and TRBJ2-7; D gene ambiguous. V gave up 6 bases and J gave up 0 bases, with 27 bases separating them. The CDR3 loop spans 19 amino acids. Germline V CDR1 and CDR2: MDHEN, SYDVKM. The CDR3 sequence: CASSLSIIMDPRSSYEQYF. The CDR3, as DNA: TGTGCCAGCAGCCTATCAATAATAATGGACCCAAGGAGCTCCTACGAGCAGTACTTC.

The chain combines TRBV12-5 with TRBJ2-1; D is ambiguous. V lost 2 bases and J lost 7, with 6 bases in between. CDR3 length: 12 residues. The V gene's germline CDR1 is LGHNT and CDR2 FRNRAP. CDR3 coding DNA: TGTGCTAGTGGTTTGACAAGGAATGAGCAGTTCTTC. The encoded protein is CASGLTRNEQFF.

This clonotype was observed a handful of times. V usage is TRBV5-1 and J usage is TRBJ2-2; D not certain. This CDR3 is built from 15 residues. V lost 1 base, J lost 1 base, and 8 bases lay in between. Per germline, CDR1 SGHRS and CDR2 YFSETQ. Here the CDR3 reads CASSLRTRNTGELFF. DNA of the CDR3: TGCGCCAGCAGCTTGAGAACGAGGAACACCGGGGAGCTGTTTTTT.

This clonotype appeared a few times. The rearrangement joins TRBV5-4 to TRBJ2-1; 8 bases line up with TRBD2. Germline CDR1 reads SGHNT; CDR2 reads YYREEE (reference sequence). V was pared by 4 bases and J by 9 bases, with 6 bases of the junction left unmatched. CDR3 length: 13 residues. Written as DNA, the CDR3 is TGTGCCAGCAGCCTAACTAGCGGAGGTGAGCAGTTCTTC. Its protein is CASSLTSGGEQFF.

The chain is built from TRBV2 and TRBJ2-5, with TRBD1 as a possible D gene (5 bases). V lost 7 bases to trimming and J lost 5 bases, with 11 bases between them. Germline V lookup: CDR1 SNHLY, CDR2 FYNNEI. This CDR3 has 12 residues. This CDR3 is CASKDTLETQYF. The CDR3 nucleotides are TGTGCCAGCAAGGACACTCTGGAGACCCAGTACTTC.

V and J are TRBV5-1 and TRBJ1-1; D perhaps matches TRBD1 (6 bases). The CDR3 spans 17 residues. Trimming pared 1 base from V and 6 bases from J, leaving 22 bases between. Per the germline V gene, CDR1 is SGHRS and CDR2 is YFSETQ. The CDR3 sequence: CASSLSGDDRIKAEAFF. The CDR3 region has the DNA TGCGCCAGCAGCTTGTCAGGGGACGATCGAATTAAAGCTGAAGCTTTCTTT. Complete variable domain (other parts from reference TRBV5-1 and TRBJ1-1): KAGVTQTPRYLIKTRGQQVTLSCSPISGHRSVSWYQQTPGQGLQFLFEYFSETQRNKGNFPGRFSGRQFSNSRSEMNVSTLELGDSALYLCASSLSGDDRIKAEAFFGQGTRLTVV.